The next 4 T cell receptor beta chains were all read from a single sample in a study of blood T cell repertoires in COVID-19 (dated by TCRdb to 2018 to 2021). Receptor amplification or capture employed the immunoSEQ multiplex PCR assay. TCRdb provides this immuneACCESS table in a form limited to in-frame rearrangements. Some clones are lacking; in checked studies, under half of them reflect an unresolved V gene, and why the rest are absent is not known. This sample has 120,000 or so clones in its table, and 85% to 90% of those were observed once. The ten largest clones add up to roughly a quarter of the sample. Sequenced: peripheral blood. These receptors all stem from a man between 65 and 80 years old with active or convalescent COVID-19.

The chain employs TRBV3-1 (or the pseudogene TRBV3-2) and TRBJ2-7; D is unresolved. This CDR3 comprises 15 residues. V dropped 0 bases and J dropped 3 bases, with 12 bases sitting between them. CDR1 and CDR2 (germline): LGHDT, YNNKEL (reference sequence). DNA of the CDR3: TGTGCCAGCAGCCAAGATTTGGCCGCCGTCTACGAGCAGTACTTC. It yields the protein CASSQDLAAVYEQYF.

This clone was seen only a few times. The chain recombines TRBV7-9 with TRBJ1-2; 10 nucleotides match TRBD1. Trimming at V came to 4 bases and at J to 6 bases, leaving 5 bases not matched to a gene. Per germline, CDR1 SEHNR and CDR2 FQNEAQ (reference sequence). This CDR3 contains 14 residues. The CDR3 DNA follows: TGTGCCAGCAGCTCCGGGACAGGGGAGCATGGCTACACCTTC. Encoded protein: CASSSGTGEHGYTF.

The chain recombines TRBV6-6 with TRBJ2-1; TRBD1 is a possible D gene (5 bases). Germline V gives CDR1 MNHNY, CDR2 SVGAGI (reference sequence). Trimming removed 2 bases from V and 1 base from J, with 12 bases in between. The length of the CDR3 is 16 residues. CDR3 DNA sequence: TGTGCCAGCAGTTACGGCCAGGGATGGTCCTACAATGAGCAGTTCTTC. As protein: CASSYGQGWSYNEQFF.

This clone was detected a few times. The genes are TRBV29-1 and TRBJ2-1; the D gene is possibly TRBD1 (5 bases). CDR3 length equals 11 residues. The germline V gene encodes CDR1 SQVTM and CDR2 ANQGSEA. V was pared by 2 bases and J by 16 bases, with 15 bases between. The CDR3 DNA follows: TGCAGCGTTGAATCGTCCCAGGGTAGATTCTTC. Translated: CSVESSQGRFF.